Below are 8 T cell receptor beta chains sequenced from a single sample in a study of PD-L1 blockade in urothelial cancer. The table came from immunoSEQ multiplex PCR; TCRdb's copy has only in-frame clones and leaves some out. The data hold about 120,000 clones, with roughly 90% observed a single time. Time point given: peripheral blood 6 weeks after treatment start. The source was PBMCs, collected around atezolizumab (anti-PD-L1) treatment. These receptors originate from a man between 60 and 70 years old with urothelial cancer.

The V call is TRBV9, the J call TRBJ2-1; TRBD1 aligns across 10 bases. V dropped 4 bases and J dropped 6; count of bases not matched to a gene: 4. There are 14 residues in the CDR3. The germline V gene has CDR1 SGDLS and CDR2 YYNGEE. The CDR3 is CASSPGTGVNEQFF. CDR3 coding DNA: TGTGCCAGCAGCCCCGGGACAGGGGTCAATGAGCAGTTCTTC.

This clone has just a few counts. The chain is built from TRBV7-9 and TRBJ2-2; D remains unclear. The germline V gene has CDR1 SEHNR and CDR2 FQNEAQ (reference sequence). Trimming pared 5 bases from V and 3 bases from J, leaving 13 bases between. The CDR3 spans 15 residues. The CDR3 sequence is CASSPNLGDTGELFF. In DNA form, the CDR3 reads TGTGCCAGCAGCCCTAATTTGGGCGACACCGGGGAGCTGTTTTTT. Variable domain in full (rest from reference TRBV7-9 and TRBJ2-2): DTGVSQNPRHKITKRGQNVTFRCDPISEHNRLYWYRQTLGQGPEFLTYFQNEAQLEKSRLLSDRFSAERPKGSFSTLEIQRTEQGDSAMYLCASSPNLGDTGELFFGEGSRLTVL.

The rearrangement links TRBV29-1 to TRBJ2-5; TRBD1 might be the D (5 bases). The germline gives CDR1 SQVTM, CDR2 ANQGSEA. Trimming removed 3 bases at V and 7 bases at J, with 15 bases between. The CDR3 extends over 13 amino acids. CDR3 DNA sequence: TGCAGCGTTGAGGTCAGGGTGAAAGGGACCCAGTACTTC. This sequence encodes CSVEVRVKGTQYF.

CDR3 nucleotides: TGCGCCAGCAGCTTGGCTGGGGCACATTACGAGCAGTACTTC. This codes for CASSLAGAHYEQYF. The rearrangement links TRBV5-1 to TRBJ2-7, with a possible D match to TRBD1 (5 bases). Germline values: CDR1 SGHRS, CDR2 YFSETQ. The CDR3 is 14 residues long. Trimming pared 0 bases from V and 4 bases from J, leaving 11 bases between.

The gene calls are TRBV9 and TRBJ2-1, with 9 bases lining up with TRBD2. CDR3 length: 17 amino acids. The V gene's germline CDR1 is SGDLS and CDR2 YYNGEE. With V trimmed by 4 bases and J by 4 bases, 12 bases remained unmatched. CDR3 bases: TGTGCCAGCAGCAATAAAAGGGGACTAGCAAGATACAATGAGCAGTTCTTC. This gives the protein CASSNKRGLARYNEQFF.

Here the CDR3 reads CASSLSSRDEQYF. The CDR3, as DNA: TGTGCCAGCAGTTTATCGTCCAGGGACGAGCAGTACTTC. This sequence joins TRBV27 and TRBJ2-7; tentatively, D is TRBD1 (5 bases). Trimming removed 0 bases at V and 5 bases at J, with 8 bases between. Germline CDR1 reads MNHEY; CDR2 reads SMNVEV (reference sequence). This CDR3 region has 13 residues.

V usage is TRBV27 and J usage is TRBJ2-7; 8 bases are a match to TRBD1. With V trimmed by 4 bases and J by 5 bases, 7 bases remained unmatched. Germline V gives CDR1 MNHEY, CDR2 SMNVEV (reference sequence). The CDR3 runs 14 residues. For the CDR3, the DNA is TGTGCCAGCAGTTACGACAGGGGAATCGACGAGCAGTACTTC. It yields the protein CASSYDRGIDEQYF.

V usage is TRBV13 and J usage is TRBJ2-3; the match to TRBD2 covers 12 bases. This CDR3 is built from 18 residues. The V and J ends lost 5 bases and 2 bases, in that order; junction bases with no gene match: 11. Germline assignment: CDR1 PRHDT and CDR2 FYEKMQ (reference sequence). CDR3 residues: CASSRTIGLAGNTDTQYF. The CDR3 bases are TGTGCCAGCAGCCGAACAATCGGACTAGCGGGGAACACAGATACGCAGTATTTT.